This TCR beta chain was sequenced for a study of blood T cell repertoires in COVID-19. On the study more broadly: Material from acute and convalescent COVID-19 was sourced from the United States, Italy and Spain. PBMCs, B-cell-depleted T cells, or T cells provided the cDNA or gDNA that made up the material.

All enrollees were about 18 to 89 years old and from 20 to 25 US areas. The length of the CDR3 is 13 residues. Germline-derived CDR1 and CDR2 are SGHTA and FQGNSA. The germline V and J ends were trimmed by 4 bases and 6 bases, with 9 bases remaining between them. Per the authors' pipeline: Amplified reference gene primers provided the basis for estimating nucleated cell counts. Here immunoSEQ multiplex PCR was the method, and the copy in TCRdb shows in-frame clones only, minus some. V and J calls and clone size are those listed in that table; D and trimming were worked out from the DNA. The table lists a few hundred thousand clones, 80% to 90% of them singletons.

Sequencing was performed on PBMCs or T cells enriched from blood (not recorded which). This receptor was obtained from a woman aged 45-65 years who had recovered from COVID-19. This chain uses TRBV7-2 with TRBJ2-2; the D gene is possibly TRBD2 (6 bases). CDR3 loop: CASSSRGAGELFF. DNA of the CDR3: TGTGCCAGCAGCTCGCGGGGAGCCGGGGAGCTGTTTTTT.